A selection of T cell receptor beta chains follows, all from one sample in a study of early T cells in non-severe SARS-CoV-2 infection. TCRdb recomputed calls from the 5' RACE reads with MiXCR, one row per CDR3 protein. The table lists tens of thousands of distinct CDR3 sequences, about an eighth of them singletons. The sample taken for sequencing was whole blood. The receptors stem from an adult who was a healthcare worker with PCR-confirmed SARS-CoV-2 infection or an uninfected control (not recorded which). Each CDR3 is given with its conserved first and last residue. Each record gives: J gene, V gene, CDR3 protein.

j_gene: TRBJ1-2
v_gene: TRBV7-9
CDR3aa: CASSLVASPGYTF

j_gene: TRBJ2-7
v_gene: TRBV5-1
CDR3aa: CASQEGPSYEQYF

j_gene: TRBJ1-3
v_gene: TRBV9
CDR3aa: CASSAHRTGRIGNTIYF

j_gene: TRBJ1-6
v_gene: TRBV12-3/TRBV12-4
CDR3aa: CASSLGGVSSPLHF

j_gene: TRBJ1-5
v_gene: TRBV2
CDR3aa: CASSLNRQGSNQPQHF

j_gene: TRBJ2-1
v_gene: TRBV2
CDR3aa: CASSVSHSYNEQFF

j_gene: TRBJ2-1
v_gene: TRBV6-2/TRBV6-3
CDR3aa: CASISQPRRTSGSYNEQFF

j_gene: TRBJ2-5
v_gene: TRBV12-3/TRBV12-4
CDR3aa: CASSANRETQYF

j_gene: TRBJ2-7
v_gene: TRBV6-1
CDR3aa: CASTIGLRTGVHYEQYF

j_gene: TRBJ2-1
v_gene: TRBV29-1
CDR3aa: CSVRDRVLGEQFF

j_gene: TRBJ2-3
v_gene: TRBV12-3/TRBV12-4
CDR3aa: CASSPRTSGPTDTQYF

j_gene: TRBJ1-1
v_gene: TRBV14
CDR3aa: CASKIGANTEAFF

j_gene: TRBJ2-7
v_gene: TRBV29-1
CDR3aa: CSVEGRDYEQYF

j_gene: TRBJ2-2
v_gene: TRBV9
CDR3aa: CASSVESGKNTGELFF

j_gene: TRBJ2-2
v_gene: TRBV5-1
CDR3aa: CASSLVYTGELFF

j_gene: TRBJ1-1
v_gene: TRBV2
CDR3aa: CASSEGMTGKSETEAFF

j_gene: TRBJ2-1
v_gene: TRBV13
CDR3aa: CASSFFRGGRNEQFF

j_gene: TRBJ2-1
v_gene: TRBV7-9
CDR3aa: CASSLTGTYNEQFF

j_gene: TRBJ2-3
v_gene: TRBV10-3
CDR3aa: CAISEGKTSTDTQYF

j_gene: TRBJ2-7
v_gene: TRBV18
CDR3aa: CASSPWDEYF

j_gene: TRBJ1-2
v_gene: TRBV6-5
CDR3aa: CASSTSNYGYTF

j_gene: TRBJ1-3
v_gene: TRBV20-1
CDR3aa: CSAREPWPGNTIYF

j_gene: TRBJ2-3
v_gene: TRBV12-3/TRBV12-4
CDR3aa: CASSQLLVTDTQYF

j_gene: TRBJ2-3
v_gene: TRBV20-1
CDR3aa: CSARDWGRRTDTQYF

j_gene: TRBJ2-5
v_gene: TRBV5-1
CDR3aa: CASSPGTSGTAETQYF

j_gene: TRBJ1-5
v_gene: TRBV6-5
CDR3aa: CASSYDRGQPQHF

j_gene: TRBJ1-1
v_gene: TRBV30
CDR3aa: CAWSDRGVNTEAFF

j_gene: TRBJ1-2
v_gene: TRBV3-1
CDR3aa: CASSQVSGQKDYGYTF

j_gene: TRBJ1-1
v_gene: TRBV7-9
CDR3aa: CASSLEANTEAFF

j_gene: TRBJ1-5
v_gene: TRBV5-1
CDR3aa: CASSTIRAKRLDQPQHF

j_gene: TRBJ1-5
v_gene: TRBV4-1
CDR3aa: CASSQESLGLTRGGNQPQHF

j_gene: TRBJ2-7
v_gene: TRBV21-1
CDR3aa: CASSTLALAGLQDTGYEQYF

j_gene: TRBJ1-2
v_gene: TRBV7-2
CDR3aa: CASSLDRRNYGYTF

j_gene: TRBJ2-7
v_gene: TRBV2
CDR3aa: CASSGQGVTTYEQYF

j_gene: TRBJ2-7
v_gene: TRBV2
CDR3aa: CASSEEGLPSYEQYF

j_gene: TRBJ2-7
v_gene: TRBV4-1
CDR3aa: CASSPSLAYEQYF

j_gene: TRBJ2-7
v_gene: TRBV3-1
CDR3aa: CASSHGTVHEQYF

j_gene: TRBJ1-1
v_gene: TRBV29-1
CDR3aa: CSVEGGTVNTEAFF

j_gene: TRBJ2-2
v_gene: TRBV4-1
CDR3aa: CASSPLASGRGLTGELFF

j_gene: TRBJ1-2
v_gene: TRBV19
CDR3aa: CASSIAGTAYGYTF

j_gene: TRBJ1-1
v_gene: TRBV12-3/TRBV12-4
CDR3aa: CASTVTGPRGAEAFF

j_gene: TRBJ2-5
v_gene: TRBV7-2
CDR3aa: CASSPGGMGLEETQYF

j_gene: TRBJ1-6
v_gene: TRBV7-9
CDR3aa: CASSLIGPAGPSPLHF

j_gene: TRBJ2-5
v_gene: TRBV7-9
CDR3aa: CASSLGRFQETQYF

j_gene: TRBJ2-3
v_gene: TRBV11-2
CDR3aa: CASGWNTDTQYF

j_gene: TRBJ2-5
v_gene: TRBV6-5
CDR3aa: CASGGLAGGTQYF

j_gene: TRBJ2-5
v_gene: TRBV7-9
CDR3aa: CASSSGLKETQYF